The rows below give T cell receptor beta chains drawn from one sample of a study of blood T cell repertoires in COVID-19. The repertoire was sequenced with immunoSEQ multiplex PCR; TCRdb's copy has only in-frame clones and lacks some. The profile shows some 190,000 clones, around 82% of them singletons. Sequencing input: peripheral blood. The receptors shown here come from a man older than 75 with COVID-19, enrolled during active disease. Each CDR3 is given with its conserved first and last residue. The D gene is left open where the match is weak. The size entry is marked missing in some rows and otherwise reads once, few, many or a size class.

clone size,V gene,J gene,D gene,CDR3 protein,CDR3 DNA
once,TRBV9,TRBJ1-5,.,CASSSNSGQFQPQHF,TGTGCCAGCAGCAGCAACTCCGGACAGTTTCAGCCCCAGCATTTT
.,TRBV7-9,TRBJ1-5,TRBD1,CASSIGTGNQPQHF,TGTGCCAGCAGCATTGGGACAGGGAATCAGCCCCAGCATTTT
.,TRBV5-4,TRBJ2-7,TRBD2,CASSGLAGGQYF,TGTGCCAGCAGCGGACTAGCGGGGGGCCAGTACTTC
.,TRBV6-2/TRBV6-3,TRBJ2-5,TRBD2,CASSTRRGDGETQYF,TGTGCCAGCAGTACCCGCCGGGGGGACGGAGAGACCCAGTACTTC
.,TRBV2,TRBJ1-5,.,CASSYPAARQPQHF,TGTGCCAGCAGTTATCCAGCAGCGAGGCAGCCCCAGCATTTT
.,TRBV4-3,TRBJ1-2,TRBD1,CASSQDQGDGYTF,TGCGCCAGCAGCCAAGATCAGGGGGATGGCTACACCTTC
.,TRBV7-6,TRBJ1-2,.,CASSFEQLYGYTF,TGTGCCAGCAGCTTTGAACAGCTCTATGGCTACACCTTC
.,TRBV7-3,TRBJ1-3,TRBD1,CASSLTGSIGNTIYF,TGTGCCAGCAGCTTGACAGGGAGTATCGGAAACACCATATATTTT
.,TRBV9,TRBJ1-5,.,CASSGTFSNQPQHF,TGTGCCAGCAGCGGCACATTTAGCAATCAGCCCCAGCATTTT
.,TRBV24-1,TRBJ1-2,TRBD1,CATSDPGTGYGYTF,TGTGCCACCAGTGACCCCGGGACAGGCTATGGCTACACCTTC
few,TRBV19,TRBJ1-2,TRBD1,CASVPGGLSDYGYTF,TGTGCCAGTGTGCCAGGGGGCCTGTCGGACTATGGCTACACCTTC
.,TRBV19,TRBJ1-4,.,CASSQLNEKLFF,TGTGCCAGTAGTCAACTTAATGAAAAACTGTTTTTT
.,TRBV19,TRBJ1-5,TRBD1,CASSIRDRASRMGEPQHF,TGTGCCAGTAGTATCCGGGACAGGGCGTCCCGAATGGGGGAGCCCCAGCATTTT
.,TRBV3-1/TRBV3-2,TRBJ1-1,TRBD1,CASSQLTRGRRGTEAFF,TGTGCCAGCAGCCAACTTACGAGGGGGCGGCGAGGCACTGAAGCTTTCTTT
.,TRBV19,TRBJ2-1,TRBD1,CASSNDRVGTYNEQFF,TGTGCCAGTAGTAACGACAGGGTGGGGACCTACAATGAGCAGTTCTTC
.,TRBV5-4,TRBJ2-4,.,CASSPDTANIQYF,TGTGCCAGCAGCCCGGACACGGCAAACATTCAGTACTTC
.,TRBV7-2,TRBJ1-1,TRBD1,CASSPRQGREEAFF,TGTGCCAGCAGCCCTAGACAGGGGAGAGAGGAAGCTTTCTTT
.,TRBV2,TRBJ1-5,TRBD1,CASSRQGNQPQHF,TGTGCCAGCAGTCGACAGGGTAATCAGCCCCAGCATTTT
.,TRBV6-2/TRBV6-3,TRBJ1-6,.,CASSYLPGQGENSPLHF,TGTGCCAGCAGTTACTTGCCTGGGCAGGGTGAGAATTCACCCCTCCACTTT
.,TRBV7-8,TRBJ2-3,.,CASSLEGADTQYF,TGTGCCAGCAGCTTAGAGGGGGCAGATACGCAGTATTTT
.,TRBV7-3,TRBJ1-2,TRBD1,CASSPDRVGIHGYTF,TGTGCCAGCAGCCCGGACAGGGTTGGCATTCATGGCTACACCTTC
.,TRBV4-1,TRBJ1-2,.,CASSQDPSGGVVGYTF,TGCGCCAGCAGCCAAGATCCATCAGGAGGGGTCGTAGGCTACACCTTC
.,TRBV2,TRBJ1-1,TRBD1,CASGTANTEAFF,TGTGCCAGCGGGACAGCGAACACTGAAGCTTTCTTT
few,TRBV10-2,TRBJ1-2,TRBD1,CASSVGQGEGYTF,TGCGCCAGCAGTGTCGGACAGGGGGAGGGCTACACCTTC
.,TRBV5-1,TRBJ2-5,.,CASSAGVGETQYF,TGCGCCAGCAGTGCGGGCGTGGGCGAGACCCAGTACTTC
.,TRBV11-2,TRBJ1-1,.,CASSLDRRGGPEAFF,TGTGCCAGCAGCTTAGATCGGAGGGGCGGCCCTGAAGCTTTCTTT
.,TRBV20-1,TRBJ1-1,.,CSASELNWPGAFF,TGCAGTGCTAGTGAGTTGAATTGGCCTGGAGCTTTCTTT
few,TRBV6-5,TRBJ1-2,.,CASTAWNYGYTF,TGTGCCAGCACTGCGTGGAACTATGGCTACACCTTC
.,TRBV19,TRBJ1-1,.,CASSIPGEIMNTEAFF,TGTGCCAGTAGTATCCCCGGGGAGATAATGAACACTGAAGCTTTCTTT
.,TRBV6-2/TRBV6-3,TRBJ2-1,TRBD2,CASRPLADHYNEQFF,TGTGCCAGCAGACCTCTAGCGGATCACTACAATGAGCAGTTCTTC
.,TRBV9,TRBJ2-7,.,CASSVESQGEAYEQYF,TGTGCCAGCAGCGTAGAGTCCCAGGGGGAGGCCTACGAGCAGTACTTC
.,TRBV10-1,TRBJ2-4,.,CASMPPANPYSSGKNIQYF,TGCGCCAGCATGCCCCCTGCCAACCCCTACTCATCTGGCAAAAACATTCAGTACTTC
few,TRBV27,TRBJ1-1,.,CASSIYRVGNTEAFF,TGTGCCAGCAGTATCTACAGGGTTGGGAACACTGAAGCTTTCTTT
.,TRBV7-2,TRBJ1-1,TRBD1,CASSFGDRRNTEAFF,TGTGCCAGCAGCTTTGGGGACAGGAGGAACACTGAAGCTTTCTTT
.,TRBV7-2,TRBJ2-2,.,CASSFYKNTGELFF,TGTGCCAGCAGCTTTTATAAGAACACCGGGGAGCTGTTTTTT
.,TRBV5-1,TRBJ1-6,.,CASSLDQGSYNSPLHF,TGCGCCAGCAGCTTGGATCAGGGCTCCTATAATTCACCCCTCCACTTT
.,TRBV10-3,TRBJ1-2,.,CAISHRDTGYTF,TGTGCCATCTCGCACAGGGATACCGGCTACACCTTC
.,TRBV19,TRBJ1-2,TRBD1,CASLQGPFGYGYTF,TGTGCCAGTTTACAGGGGCCGTTTGGCTATGGCTACACCTTC
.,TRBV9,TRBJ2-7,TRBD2,CASSPRGSSSYEQYF,TGTGCCAGCAGCCCGCGGGGGTCGAGCTCCTACGAGCAGTACTTC
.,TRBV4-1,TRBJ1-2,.,CASSQTTGFEGYTF,TGCGCCAGCAGCCAAACCACAGGGTTTGAGGGCTACACCTTC
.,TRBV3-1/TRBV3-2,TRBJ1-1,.,CASSTGLMNTEAFF,TGTGCCAGCAGTACCGGACTTATGAACACTGAAGCTTTCTTT
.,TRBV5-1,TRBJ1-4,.,CASSRDRLNEKLFF,TGCGCCAGCAGCCGAGACAGGTTAAATGAAAAACTGTTTTTT
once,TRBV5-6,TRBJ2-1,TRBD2,CASSFGLAGGGEQFF,TGTGCCAGCAGCTTCGGGCTAGCGGGGGGTGGTGAGCAGTTCTTC
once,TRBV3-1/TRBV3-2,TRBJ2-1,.,CASSQEGGGEQFF,TGTGCCAGCAGCCAAGAGGGGGGAGGTGAGCAGTTCTTC
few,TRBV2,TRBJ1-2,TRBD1,CASRASGTGGYGYTF,TGTGCCAGCAGAGCCTCCGGGACAGGGGGCTATGGCTACACCTTC